A selection of T cell receptor beta chains follows, all from one sample in a study of shared clonotypes between healthy human individuals. Profiled with immunoSEQ multiplex PCR; TCRdb holds only in-frame clones, not every one. This table holds 2 million to 2.5 million clones, more than 85% found once. The sequenced sample was naive CD4+ T cells from PBMCs. The receptors derive from a man between 18 and 35 years old in good health. Some clones in this sample may be carry-over from other donors' samples. CDR3s include the opening cysteine and the closing phenylalanine or tryptophan. A D gene is named only where the DNA matches it firmly. A row's size may be missing; if present it is once, few, many or a size class.

V gene	J gene	D gene	clone size	CDR3 protein	CDR3 DNA
TRBV29-1	TRBJ1-1	TRBD1	few	CSATDRAEAFF	TGCAGCGCTACCGACAGGGCTGAAGCTTTCTTT
TRBV18	TRBJ2-2	TRBD1	once	CASSPAGGIPGELFF	TGTGCCAGCTCACCAGCAGGGGGAATCCCCGGGGAGCTGTTTTTT
TRBV7-2	TRBJ1-1	TRBD1	NA	CASSLARPGTGARAFF	TGTGCCAGCAGCTTAGCGAGACCCGGGACAGGCGCCCGAGCTTTCTTT
TRBV9	TRBJ2-3	TRBD2	NA	CASSTREGLAVQYF	TGTGCCAGCAGCACCCGGGAGGGACTAGCGGTGCAGTATTTT
TRBV7-8	TRBJ2-7	TRBD2	NA	CASSLVLAGGSEQYF	TGTGCCAGCAGCTTAGTACTAGCGGGAGGTTCCGAGCAGTACTTC
TRBV18	TRBJ2-7	TRBD1	NA	CASSPQALTPGQGFGYEQYF	TGTGCCAGCTCACCGCAAGCCTTAACACCGGGACAGGGCTTTGGATACGAGCAGTACTTC
TRBV11-1	TRBJ1-1	NA	few	CASSLAPDPNTEAFF	TGTGCCAGCAGCTTAGCTCCGGACCCGAACACTGAAGCTTTCTTT
TRBV5-1	TRBJ2-7	TRBD2	once	CASSLPIAGGTYEQYF	TGCGCCAGCAGCTTGCCGATAGCGGGAGGGACCTACGAGCAGTACTTC
TRBV27	TRBJ2-7	NA	NA	CASSLSRGRVRAEQYF	TGTGCCAGCAGTTTATCTAGGGGGAGGGTTCGCGCCGAGCAGTACTTC
TRBV14	TRBJ1-4	NA	NA	CASSRFAGLNEKLFF	TGTGCCAGCAGCCGATTCGCGGGCCTAAATGAAAAACTGTTTTTT
TRBV5-6	TRBJ2-2	NA	NA	CASSRNTGWRTGELFF	TGTGCCAGCAGTCGCAATACGGGGTGGCGCACCGGGGAGCTGTTTTTT
TRBV21-1	TRBJ1-2	NA	few	CASRRGQHYGYTF	TGTGCCAGCCGAAGGGGACAGCACTATGGCTACACCTTC
TRBV5-1	TRBJ2-3	NA	NA	CASSSTPTSTDTQYF	TGCGCCAGCAGCTCCACCCCCACTAGCACAGATACGCAGTATTTT
TRBV4-1	TRBJ2-1	TRBD2	NA	CASSLLAGAYNEQFF	TGCGCCAGCAGTCTTCTAGCGGGAGCATACAATGAGCAGTTCTTC
TRBV9	TRBJ1-2	NA	NA	CASSTVGLYGYTF	TGTGCCAGCAGCACAGTGGGGTTATATGGCTACACCTTC
TRBV7-2	TRBJ2-5	TRBD1	NA	CASSKRGRRRYPQETQYF	TGTGCCAGCTCGAAGAGGGGGCGCCGTCGTTACCCCCAAGAGACCCAGTACTTC